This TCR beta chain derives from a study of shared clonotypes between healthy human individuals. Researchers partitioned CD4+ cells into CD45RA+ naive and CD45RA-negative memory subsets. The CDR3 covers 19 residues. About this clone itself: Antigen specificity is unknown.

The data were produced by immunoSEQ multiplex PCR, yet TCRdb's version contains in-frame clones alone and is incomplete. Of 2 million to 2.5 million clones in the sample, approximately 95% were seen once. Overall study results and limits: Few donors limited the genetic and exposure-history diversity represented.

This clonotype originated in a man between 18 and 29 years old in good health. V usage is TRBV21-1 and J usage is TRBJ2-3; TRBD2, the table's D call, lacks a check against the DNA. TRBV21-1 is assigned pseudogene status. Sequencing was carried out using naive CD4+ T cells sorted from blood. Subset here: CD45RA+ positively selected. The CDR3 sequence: CASSRASGGAQGSPDTQYF. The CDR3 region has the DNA TGTGCCAGCAGCAGGGCTAGCGGGGGGGCGCAGGGGTCCCCAGATACGCAGTATTTT.